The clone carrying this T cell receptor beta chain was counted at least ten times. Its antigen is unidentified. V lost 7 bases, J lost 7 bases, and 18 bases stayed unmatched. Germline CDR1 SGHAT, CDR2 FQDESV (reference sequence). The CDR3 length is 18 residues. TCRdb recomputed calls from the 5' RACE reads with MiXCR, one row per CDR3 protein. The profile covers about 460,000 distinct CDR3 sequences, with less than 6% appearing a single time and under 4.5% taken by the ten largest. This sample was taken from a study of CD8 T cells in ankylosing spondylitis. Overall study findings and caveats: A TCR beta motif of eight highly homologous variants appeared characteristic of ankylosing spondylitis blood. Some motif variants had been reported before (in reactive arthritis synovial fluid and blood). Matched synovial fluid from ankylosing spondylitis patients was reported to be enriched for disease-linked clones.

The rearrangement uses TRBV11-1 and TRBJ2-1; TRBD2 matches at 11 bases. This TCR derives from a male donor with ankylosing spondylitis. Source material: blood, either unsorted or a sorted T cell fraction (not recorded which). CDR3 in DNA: TGTGCCAGCAAGACAGGGCTGGTTGGCCTAGCGGGAGGAAATGAGCAGTTCTTC. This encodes CASKTGLVGLAGGNEQFF.